One and the same sample provided the 8 T cell receptor beta chains below, sequenced in a study of blood T cells in healthy people across ages. The second PCR ran about 6 to 11 cycles with a sample-barcoded 5' primer and J-beta primers. TCRdb re-called the 5' RACE reads through MiXCR, storing one row per CDR3 protein. The table has roughly 560,000 distinct CDR3 sequences, around 24% seen once; the top ten hold approximately 8.7%. The sample also formed part of further work on T cells of mothers and their children.

The sequencing input was blood. The receptors come from a boy between 10 and 17 years old in good health.

This clonotype was picked up many times. This sequence joins TRBV7-2 and TRBJ1-2; 7 positions agree with TRBD1. The CDR3 length is 15 residues. Germline lookup yields CDR1 SGHTA and CDR2 FQGNSA. Trimming took 1 base from V and 4 from J; bases not matched to a gene: 6. Here the CDR3 DNA reads TGTGCCAGCAGCTTAGGACAGGGCGGGAGCTATGGCTACACCTTC. Encoded protein: CASSLGQGGSYGYTF.

This clonotype was seen a few times. This chain uses TRBV4-3 with TRBJ2-2; D gene ambiguous. The CDR3 has 14 amino acids. The V and J ends lost 0 bases and 1 base respectively, with 3 bases between them. Germline V gives CDR1 LGHNA, CDR2 YSLEER. CDR3 sequence reads: CASSQDGNTGELFF. CDR3 DNA: TGCGCCAGCAGCCAAGATGGGAACACCGGGGAGCTGTTTTTT.

The chain joins TRBV7-2 to TRBJ1-5; 7 bases map to TRBD1. The CDR3 loop spans 16 amino acids. V shed 4 bases and J 4 bases; nucleotides not matched to a gene: 10. The germline gives CDR1 SGHTA, CDR2 FQGNSA. In DNA form, the CDR3 reads TGTGCCAGCAGCTCCTTACGGGACAGATTGAATCAGCCCCAGCATTTT. Amino acid sequence: CASSSLRDRLNQPQHF.

This clonotype was counted a few times. The rearrangement joins TRBV7-2 to TRBJ2-1; 12 bases map to TRBD2. The CDR3 extends over 14 amino acids. Germline-derived CDR1 and CDR2 are SGHTA and FQGNSA. V lost 2 bases, J lost 14 bases, and 7 bases stayed unmatched. The CDR3 region is CASSLSPSGREEFF. In nucleotides, the CDR3 is TGTGCCAGCAGCTTAAGTCCTAGCGGGAGGGAAGAGTTCTTC.

This clonotype was detected only once. This chain links TRBV28 with TRBJ1-1; no firm D call. The CDR3 has 14 amino acids. Trimming stripped 6 bases from V and 1 base from J, with 12 bases between. Germline V gene sequence: CDR1 MDHEN, CDR2 SYDVKM. As DNA, the CDR3 is TGTGCCAGCAGCACCGGAAGGACGAACACTGAAGCTTTCTTT. This translates into CASSTGRTNTEAFF.

This clonotype was seen more than once but under ten times. This chain connects TRBV6-2 or TRBV6-3 to TRBJ1-5, with 10 positions matching TRBD1. Germline lookup yields CDR1 MNHEY and CDR2 SVGEGT. CDR3 length: 15 amino acids. Trimming at V came to 5 bases and at J to 3 bases, leaving 4 bases not matched to a gene. In DNA, the CDR3 is TGTGCCAGCAGTGGGGGACAGGGGTTCAATCAGCCCCAGCATTTT. It is translated as CASSGGQGFNQPQHF.

The genes are TRBV12-3 or TRBV12-4 and TRBJ1-2; possibly TRBD1 for D (5 bases). V was trimmed by 5 bases and J by 3 bases, leaving 13 bases between them. The CDR3 totals 14 residues. CDR3 region: CASSTTTVDYGYTF. The CDR3 region has the DNA TGTGCCAGCAGTACAACGACAGTTGACTATGGCTACACCTTC.

This clonotype came up a few times. This chain links TRBV18 with TRBJ1-3; D unclear. Germline V gene data show CDR1 as KGHSH and CDR2 as LQKENI. The CDR3 runs 17 residues. V was cut by 3 bases and J by 0 bases, with 15 bases left in between. The CDR3 bases are TGTGCCAGCTCACCTTTACCGGACCAATACTCTGGAAACACCATATATTTT. Protein: CASSPLPDQYSGNTIYF.